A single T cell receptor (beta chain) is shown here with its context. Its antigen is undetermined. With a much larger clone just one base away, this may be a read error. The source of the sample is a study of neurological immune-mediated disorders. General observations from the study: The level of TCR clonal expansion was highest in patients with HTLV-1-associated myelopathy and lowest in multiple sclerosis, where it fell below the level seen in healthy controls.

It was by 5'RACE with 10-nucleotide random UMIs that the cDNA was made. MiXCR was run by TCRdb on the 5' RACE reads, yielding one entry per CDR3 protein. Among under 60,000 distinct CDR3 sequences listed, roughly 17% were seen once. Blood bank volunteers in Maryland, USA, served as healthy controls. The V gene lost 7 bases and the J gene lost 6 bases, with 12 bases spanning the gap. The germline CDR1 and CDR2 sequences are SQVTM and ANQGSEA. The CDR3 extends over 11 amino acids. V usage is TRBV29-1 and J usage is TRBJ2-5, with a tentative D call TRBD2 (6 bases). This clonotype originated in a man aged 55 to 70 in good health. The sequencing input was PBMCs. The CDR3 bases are TGCAGCGCCCTACTAGCAAAGACCCAGTACTTC. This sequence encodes CSALLAKTQYF.